This TCR beta chain was observed in a study of cytomegalovirus exposure and HLA in healthy donors (dated by TCRdb to about 2017). For context, the study as a whole: In an earlier analysis of some 550 of the donors, roughly 300 Gb of sequence data and 100 million or so unique TCR beta sequences from 150 million to 200 million T cells were reported. To decide whether each TCR beta V gene segment behaved as functional or pseudogenic, an earlier analysis of approximately 600 of the donors relied on high-throughput TCR beta sequencing. The study used immunosequencing to profile the T cell repertoires of several hundred subjects and linked those repertoires to cytomegalovirus serostatus. In the later analysis, no new phenotypic data were used to find candidate immune exposures; instead, reliance was placed on TCR beta sequences and their occurrence across donors. A separate validation cohort of over a hundred different subjects was used in addition to the approximately 700-subject first cohort. All discovery cohort repertoires had been generated on a single sequencing platform. HLA typing included class I and class II loci at four-digit resolution. A later genetic analysis took genome-wide SNP genotypes for about 55% of the 666 donors and used that subset as a discovery cohort. To study patterns of TCR occurrence, a later analysis re-analyzed previously published TCR beta repertoires from around 670 donors and added high-resolution HLA genotyping. Roughly 5 DR-DQ haplotypes were treated as single units for association and clustering because of strong linkage in the cohort. Alongside the repertoire data, information on donor age, sex, ethnicity and CMV serostatus was compiled. On average, approximately 250,000 unique TCR beta nucleotide sequences were sequenced per donor among a few hundred genotyped donors of the cohort, with approximately 18% of those sequences being non-productive. The study combined high-throughput TCR immunosequencing, statistical association of individual TCRs with disease status, and machine learning to predict cytomegalovirus infection status. The study aimed to test whether signatures of past pathogen exposure could be identified by cataloging public T cell receptors. Of the roughly 400 genotyped donors, 70% to 90% were placed in the genetic ancestry cluster associated with self-reported Caucasian donors. The number of typed donors differed by locus: about 620-640 for A, B, C, DRB1 and DQB1; 522 for DQA1; 600 to 610 for DPA1; and roughly 490 for DPB1. An early release covering roughly 600 HLA-typed donors comprised 250 to 350 gigabases of sequencing data and around 80 million unique TCR sequences. Overall study results and their limits: Because HLA typing was unavailable for some donors at each locus, only the typed subset was used in association tests. A cluster of highly shared sequence variants was judged likely to be a technical artifact of the sequencing pipeline. At a false discovery rate of 0.05, a later analysis linked 16,000 or so TCR beta sequences to specific HLA alleles. This cohort had only TCR beta chains sequenced, and the lack of alpha or paired-chain data limited which features could be detected. The classifier was reported to diagnose cytomegalovirus status with high specificity and sensitivity in both the original and validation cohorts. CMV serostatus was the only immune exposure information available for the cohort. Correlated functional status among segregating V segments might reflect linkage disequilibrium, but an unknown experimental factor could not be ruled out. A later genetic analysis associated a missense DCLRE1C variant with V-gene and J-gene trimming of TCR beta chains, and an independent cohort replicated the association. In the study, approximately 160 TCR beta chains were listed as associated with cytomegalovirus. An earlier analysis of some 560 of the donors showed that most TCR beta V segments appeared in productive rearrangements either about 90% or about 30% of the time, which broadly matched IMGT annotations. A further reported finding was that TCR beta sequences accurately predicted the HLA-A and HLA-B alleles for most subjects in the first cohort. According to a later analysis, parvovirus B19, influenza, CMV and Epstein-Barr virus appeared linked to several top co-occurrence clusters. When HLA alleles, especially DR and DQ, strongly co-occurred, attributing TCR associations to individual alleles was difficult. According to a later genetic analysis, donors in an Asian-associated ancestry cluster had fewer N-insertions in productive TCRs than the approximately 700-donor mean. Seventeen rarely observed V segments, including chromosome 9 orphons, were excluded from the earlier analysis of several hundred of the donors because counts were too low. Most TCR sequences were observed very rarely across donors, whereas some public TCRs were present in many individuals. The authors suggested that the approach could potentially be generalized to other disease states and immunological phenotypes. In a later analysis, most CMV-associated TCR beta chains were found to appear HLA-restricted, with HLA associations seemingly driven largely by CMV exposure. The 87-base-pair reads could not distinguish some IMGT-functional V segments, including TRBV6-2 and TRBV6-3, so those segments were excluded. In a later analysis, HLA-associated TCR beta chains showed more clonal expansion and lower generation probabilities than non-associated chains that were equally common. In a later analysis, the rate of TCR association differed among HLA loci, with DRB1 alleles having the most associated TCRs and HLA-C alleles having the fewest. Three of the identified cytomegalovirus-associated TCR beta chains were confirmed in vitro to be specific for cytomegalovirus antigens. Sequencing depth was assumed to be roughly uniform across donors in the presence/absence analyses, though that assumption may not hold.

As encoded in the germline V gene, CDR1 is LGHNA while CDR2 is YSLEER. The CDR3 has 17 amino acids, counting the end cysteine and phenylalanine. The entry retains the CDR3 DNA only, 51 bases that are in frame from base 1. The junction shows trimming of 4 bases on V and 1 base on J, and the gene matches do not reach 7 bases of it. In total, about 650 healthy bone marrow donors made up the cohort. All cohort members were sampled while nominally healthy, although unrecorded immune exposures were likely present. The donor tested CMV seronegative and was one of the 352 seronegative cohort members. Each donor provided a peripheral blood sample, and peripheral blood mononuclear cells were used for TCR beta sequencing. The Qiagen DNeasy Blood Extraction Kit was used to extract genomic DNA from the blood cell samples. Libraries were prepared through the immunoSEQ multiplex PCR assay. The multiplex PCR relied on a mix of 60 forward primers for TCR Vbeta segments and 13 reverse primers for TCR Jbeta segments. A multiplex PCR assay on genomic DNA amplified the CDR3 region of rearranged TCR beta genes. Amplified TCR beta libraries were sequenced as 87-base-pair reads on the Illumina HiSeq System. The original methods were these. A later analysis tallied roughly 78 million unique TCR beta chains across the 666 repertoires, and roughly 11 million of those chains were shared by two or more donors. Raw reads were error-corrected and collapsed into unique sequences with a nearest-neighbor algorithm that merged closely related sequences to remove PCR and sequencing errors. To assign V, D and J gene segments, CDR3 sequences were aligned to IMGT reference sequences. For a sequence to be retained, a match of at least six nucleotides was required to both a V gene segment and a J gene segment. Rearrangements were classified as productive when the CDR3 lacked stop codons and remained in frame with V and J, and all other rearrangements were classified as non-productive. Following IMGT convention, CDR3 was defined as the stretch from the second conserved V-encoded cysteine to the conserved J-encoded phenylalanine. In an earlier analysis of approximately 500 of the donors, sequences lacking an unambiguous match to a single V gene segment were excluded. An earlier analysis of almost 600 of the donors classified V segments as functional when productive rearrangements were above 56.7% and as segregating when the standard deviation between donors was above 5%. A statistical classification framework was developed to diagnose cytomegalovirus status using the catalog of TCR beta chain sequences. V and J gene assignment, in a later analysis, came from comparing TCR nucleotide sequences with IMGT/GENE-DB human TR gene sequences. A later analysis assigned CDR3 sequences and most-parsimonious VDJ recombination scenarios with the TCRdist pipeline. In a later analysis, each TCR beta chain was defined by its CDR3 amino acid sequence together with its V-gene family, and reads without a unique V-gene family were excluded. A later analysis removed roughly 590 highly shared, low-generation-probability nucleotide sequences to deal with suspected cross-contamination and a sequencing artifact. In a later analysis, a clonal expansion index for each public chain was calculated from normalized within-repertoire ranks of inferred template counts. In a later analysis, generation probabilities were computed with a VDJ recombination model fitted to out-of-frame rearrangements, and the resulting probabilities were checked against IGoR. In a later analysis, TCR-TCR, TCR-HLA and TCR-CMV co-occurrence was scored with hypergeometric tests, and a repertoire-size bias correction was applied to TCR pairs. A later analysis estimated false discovery rates by permuting HLA or CMV assignments 20 times. In a later analysis, co-occurring TCRs were grouped using DBSCAN, with TCRdist sequence similarity added in when clustering inside HLA-allele-positive subsets. Repertoires with fewer than 30,000 or more than 120,000 public chains, plus five repertoires with anomalous nucleotide sharing, were excluded from co-occurrence clustering. Imported from immuneACCESS, the table was reduced by TCRdb to in-frame sequences with V and J called. These copies leave out some clones; in studies compared against another copy, an unresolved V gene accounts for under half, and the cause of the remainder is not known. The V and J calls and the clone size are those of that table, but D and trimming were determined from the DNA. The sample's records list some 180,000 clones. The biggest ten clones account for approximately 6.4% of the sample.

Details on this clone: Its antigen remains unidentified.

The sequence was collected from a man in his thirties or forties in good health and CMV-seronegative. The chain links TRBV4-3 with TRBJ1-6; 7 of the junction bases match TRBD1. The specimen was PBMCs. The CDR3 in this case is CASSPDRERSYNSPLHF. The DNA reads TGCGCCAGCAGCCCCGACAGGGAACGGTCCTATAATTCACCCCTCCACTTT.